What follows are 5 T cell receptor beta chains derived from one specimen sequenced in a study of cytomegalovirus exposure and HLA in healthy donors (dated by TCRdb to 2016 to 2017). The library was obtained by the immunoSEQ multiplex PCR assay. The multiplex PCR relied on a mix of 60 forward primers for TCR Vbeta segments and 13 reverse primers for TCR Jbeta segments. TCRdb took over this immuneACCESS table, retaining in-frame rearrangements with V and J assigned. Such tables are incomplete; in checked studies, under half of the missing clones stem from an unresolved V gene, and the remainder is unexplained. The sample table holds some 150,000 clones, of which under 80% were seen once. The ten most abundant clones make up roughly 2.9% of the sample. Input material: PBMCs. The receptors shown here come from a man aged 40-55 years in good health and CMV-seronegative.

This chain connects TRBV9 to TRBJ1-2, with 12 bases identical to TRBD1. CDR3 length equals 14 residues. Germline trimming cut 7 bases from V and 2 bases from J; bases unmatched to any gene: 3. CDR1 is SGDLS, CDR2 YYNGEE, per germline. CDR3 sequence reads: CASSGTGGNYGYTF. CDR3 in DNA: TGTGCCAGCTCCGGGACAGGGGGCAACTATGGCTACACCTTC.

The CDR3 DNA is TGTGCCAGCAGCCTAAATATCGGGGGGGCGGAGACCCAGTACTTC. Its protein is CASSLNIGGAETQYF. The rearrangement links TRBV5-4 to TRBJ2-5; TRBD2 agrees at 8 bases. The V segment lost 4 bases and the J segment 5 bases; nucleotides outside the gene matches: 10. The CDR3 runs to 15 residues. Germline V gene lookup returns CDR1 SGHNT and CDR2 YYREEE (reference sequence).

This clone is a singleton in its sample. The CDR3 spells CASAGIPSTEAFF. CDR3 DNA: TGTGCCAGCGCAGGGATACCGAGCACTGAAGCTTTCTTT. The chain is built from TRBV6-1 and TRBJ1-1, with D possibly TRBD1 on 5 matching bases. This CDR3 region has 13 residues. The ends were cut back, 8 bases at V and 4 bases at J, with 14 bases in the middle. In germline, CDR1 is MNHNS, CDR2 SASEGT.

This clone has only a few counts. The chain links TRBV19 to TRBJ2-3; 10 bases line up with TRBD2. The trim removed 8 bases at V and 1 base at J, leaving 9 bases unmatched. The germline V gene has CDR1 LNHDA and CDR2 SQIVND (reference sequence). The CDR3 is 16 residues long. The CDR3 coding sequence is TGTGCCAGTTCCCATCCCGGACTAGCGGGCACAGATACGCAGTATTTT. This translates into CASSHPGLAGTDTQYF.

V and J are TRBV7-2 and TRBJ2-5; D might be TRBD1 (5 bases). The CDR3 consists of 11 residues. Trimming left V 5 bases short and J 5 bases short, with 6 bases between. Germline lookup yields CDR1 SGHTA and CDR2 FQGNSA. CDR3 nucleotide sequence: TGTGCCAGCAGCCAGGGCGAGACCCAGTACTTC. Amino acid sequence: CASSQGETQYF.